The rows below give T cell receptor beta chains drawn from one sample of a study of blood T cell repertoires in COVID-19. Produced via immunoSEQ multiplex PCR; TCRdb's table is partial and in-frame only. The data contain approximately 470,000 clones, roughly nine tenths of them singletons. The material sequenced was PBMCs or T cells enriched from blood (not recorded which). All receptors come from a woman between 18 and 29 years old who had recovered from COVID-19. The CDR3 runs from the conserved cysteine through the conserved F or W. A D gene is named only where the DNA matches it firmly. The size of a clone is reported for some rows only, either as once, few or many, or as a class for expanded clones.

CDR3aa: CASSPPGTSGLTDTQYF
CDR3nt: TGTGCCAGCTCACCACCCGGGACTAGCGGCCTCACAGATACGCAGTATTTT
abundance: .
j_gene: TRBJ2-3
d_gene: TRBD2
v_gene: TRBV18

CDR3aa: CASSYSKGAGTEAFF
CDR3nt: TGTGCCAGCAGTTACTCAAAGGGGGCGGGTACTGAAGCTTTCTTT
abundance: .
j_gene: TRBJ1-1
d_gene: TRBD1
v_gene: TRBV6-5

CDR3aa: CAWKIAGAGPQHF
CDR3nt: TGTGCCTGGAAAATAGCAGGGGCCGGGCCCCAGCATTTT
abundance: .
j_gene: TRBJ1-5
d_gene: .
v_gene: TRBV30

CDR3aa: CASSLVAGYGYTF
CDR3nt: TGTGCCAGCAGCTTGGTTGCGGGCTATGGCTACACCTTC
abundance: few
j_gene: TRBJ1-2
d_gene: .
v_gene: TRBV5-4

CDR3aa: CAWSPRVGDSPLHF
CDR3nt: TGTGCCTGGAGTCCGAGGGTGGGCGATTCACCCCTCCACTTT
abundance: once
j_gene: TRBJ1-6
d_gene: .
v_gene: TRBV30

CDR3aa: CAWSPYGTGDWGTEAFF
CDR3nt: TGTGCCTGGAGTCCCTACGGGACAGGGGATTGGGGCACTGAAGCTTTCTTT
abundance: .
j_gene: TRBJ1-1
d_gene: TRBD1
v_gene: TRBV30

CDR3aa: CASSQSFIPGQGAENTIYF
CDR3nt: TGCGCCAGCAGCCAAAGCTTTATTCCGGGACAGGGTGCCGAAAACACCATATATTTT
abundance: .
j_gene: TRBJ1-3
d_gene: TRBD1
v_gene: TRBV4-1

CDR3aa: CSAQGQGSNYGYTF
CDR3nt: TGCAGCGCCCAGGGCCAGGGCTCCAACTATGGCTACACCTTC
abundance: .
j_gene: TRBJ1-2
d_gene: .
v_gene: TRBV29-1

CDR3aa: CASSSNRGIGEKLFF
CDR3nt: TGTGCCAGCAGCTCCAACAGGGGGATTGGCGAAAAACTGTTTTTT
abundance: .
j_gene: TRBJ1-4
d_gene: TRBD1
v_gene: TRBV7-2

CDR3aa: CASSPSTDTQYF
CDR3nt: TGTGCCAGCAGTCCAAGCACAGATACGCAGTATTTT
abundance: .
j_gene: TRBJ2-3
d_gene: .
v_gene: TRBV6-5

CDR3aa: CASSSAYEAFF
CDR3nt: TGTGCCAGCAGTTCCGCCTATGAAGCTTTCTTT
abundance: once
j_gene: TRBJ1-1
d_gene: .
v_gene: TRBV2

CDR3aa: CASRPTGGHGYTF
CDR3nt: TGTGCCAGCAGACCGACAGGGGGGCATGGCTACACCTTC
abundance: few
j_gene: TRBJ1-2
d_gene: TRBD1
v_gene: TRBV27

CDR3aa: CSPRKLLTDTQYF
CDR3nt: TGCAGCCCCCGGAAACTACTCACAGATACGCAGTATTTT
abundance: .
j_gene: TRBJ2-3
d_gene: .
v_gene: TRBV29-1

CDR3aa: CASSATDRGPTNYGYTF
CDR3nt: TGTGCCAGCAGCGCCACCGACAGGGGGCCCACCAACTATGGCTACACCTTC
abundance: once
j_gene: TRBJ1-2
d_gene: TRBD1
v_gene: TRBV13

CDR3aa: CASSSDREDTEAFF
CDR3nt: TGTGCCAGCAGCTCGGACAGGGAGGACACTGAAGCTTTCTTT
abundance: once
j_gene: TRBJ1-1
d_gene: TRBD1
v_gene: TRBV5-6

CDR3aa: CSVGRGGDTEAFF
CDR3nt: TGCAGCGTTGGGCGGGGTGGGGACACTGAAGCTTTCTTT
abundance: .
j_gene: TRBJ1-1
d_gene: .
v_gene: TRBV29-1

CDR3aa: CAWSPGLAGNEQFF
CDR3nt: TGTGCCTGGAGCCCAGGACTAGCTGGAAATGAGCAGTTCTTC
abundance: few
j_gene: TRBJ2-1
d_gene: TRBD2
v_gene: TRBV30

CDR3aa: CASSLVGTSGGVQYF
CDR3nt: TGTGCCAGCAGCTTGGTAGGGACTAGCGGGGGAGTGCAGTATTTT
abundance: .
j_gene: TRBJ2-3
d_gene: TRBD2
v_gene: TRBV5-4

CDR3aa: CASSIRREESEAFF
CDR3nt: TGTGCCAGCAGTATAAGACGGGAGGAATCTGAAGCTTTCTTT
abundance: once
j_gene: TRBJ1-1
d_gene: .
v_gene: TRBV27

CDR3aa: CASSFQGSRGSNQPQHF
CDR3nt: TGTGCCAGCAGCTTCCAGGGGTCAAGAGGATCAAATCAGCCCCAGCATTTT
abundance: .
j_gene: TRBJ1-5
d_gene: .
v_gene: TRBV5-4

CDR3aa: CASSRGQGSYNSPLHF
CDR3nt: TGTGCCAGCAGCCGAGGACAGGGGTCCTATAATTCACCCCTCCACTTT
abundance: .
j_gene: TRBJ1-6
d_gene: TRBD1
v_gene: TRBV5-4

CDR3aa: CASSYSGSGGGDEQYF
CDR3nt: TGTGCCAGCAGTTACTCTGGAAGCGGGGGTGGGGACGAGCAGTACTTC
abundance: .
j_gene: TRBJ2-7
d_gene: TRBD2
v_gene: TRBV6-5

CDR3aa: CSASDRDFYQPQHF
CDR3nt: TGCAGTGCTAGTGACCGGGACTTCTATCAGCCCCAGCATTTT
abundance: once
j_gene: TRBJ1-5
d_gene: .
v_gene: TRBV20-1

CDR3aa: CASSEGTASSYEQYF
CDR3nt: TGTGCCAGCAGTGAGGGGACAGCTAGCTCCTACGAGCAGTACTTC
abundance: .
j_gene: TRBJ2-7
d_gene: TRBD1
v_gene: TRBV6-1

CDR3aa: CASSITSVRTDTQYF
CDR3nt: TGCGCCAGCAGTATAACTAGCGTCCGCACAGATACGCAGTATTTT
abundance: .
j_gene: TRBJ2-3
d_gene: TRBD2
v_gene: TRBV10-1

CDR3aa: CASSEIWPIYGGPKNIQYF
CDR3nt: TGTGCCAGCAGTGAAATTTGGCCTATATATGGCGGGCCTAAAAACATTCAGTACTTC
abundance: .
j_gene: TRBJ2-4
d_gene: .
v_gene: TRBV2

CDR3aa: CARNLIQETQYF
CDR3nt: TGTGCCAGAAATCTGATACAGGAAACGCAGTATTTT
abundance: .
j_gene: TRBJ2-3
d_gene: .
v_gene: TRBV5-3

CDR3aa: CASSFTGDSGNTIYF
CDR3nt: TGCGCCAGCAGCTTTACAGGGGACTCTGGAAACACCATATATTTT
abundance: .
j_gene: TRBJ1-3
d_gene: TRBD1
v_gene: TRBV5-1

CDR3aa: CASSFGQINSPLHF
CDR3nt: TGCGCCAGCAGCTTTGGACAGATTAATTCACCCCTCCACTTT
abundance: once
j_gene: TRBJ1-6
d_gene: .
v_gene: TRBV5-1